Following are 17 T cell receptor beta chains from one sample sequenced in a study of blood T cell repertoires in COVID-19. The data were produced by immunoSEQ multiplex PCR, yet TCRdb's version contains in-frame clones alone and is incomplete. The table records a few hundred thousand clones, more than 75% of them present only once. Sequenced: PBMCs or T cells enriched from blood (not recorded which). The receptors originated from a woman between 18 and 29 years old who had recovered from COVID-19.

This chain links TRBV15 with TRBJ2-3, with D maybe TRBD1 (5 bases). This CDR3 spans 15 amino acids. Trimming shortened V by 3 bases and J by 0 bases, and 10 bases separated the two germline ends. Germline CDR1 reads LNHNV; CDR2 reads YYDKDF (reference sequence). CDR3 residues: CATSSGAGSTDTQYF. DNA of the CDR3: TGTGCCACCAGCAGTGGGGCCGGGAGCACAGATACGCAGTATTTT.

This clone appeared a few times. The same CDR3 also results from other DNA sequences found in this sample. The chain couples TRBV18 to TRBJ2-3; D gene uncertain. V lost 3 bases to trimming and J lost 1 base, with 8 bases between them. CDR3 length: 14 residues. The germline CDR1 and CDR2 sequences are KGHSH and LQKENI. The DNA for the CDR3 is TGTGCCAGCTCACCCTCCCGGGGCACAGATACGCAGTATTTT. Protein: CASSPSRGTDTQYF. The variable domain in full, with the rest retrieved from reference TRBV18 and TRBJ2-3, is NAGVMQNPRHLVRRRGQEARLRCSPMKGHSHVYWYRQLPEEGLKFMVYLQKENIIDESGMPKERFSAEFPKEGPSILRIQQVVRGDSAAYFCASSPSRGTDTQYFGPGTRLTVL.

This chain connects TRBV30 to TRBJ1-2; 7 bases agree with TRBD1. This CDR3 has 14 residues. Germline V gene lookup returns CDR1 GTSNPN and CDR2 SVGIG (reference sequence). Losses at the gene ends were 1 base for V and 8 bases for J; bases not matched to a gene: 10. DNA for the CDR3: TGTGCCTGGAGTGGAGTGACAGGGTACTTCGGCTACACCTTC. Its protein product is CAWSGVTGYFGYTF.

Concerning this clone itself: This same CDR3 is encoded by further DNA sequences in the sample. CDR3 in DNA: TGCGCCAGCAGCTTGGATCCTTCTTACGAGCAGTACTTC. This gives the protein CASSLDPSYEQYF. The chain couples TRBV5-1 to TRBJ2-7; D unresolved. Trimming stripped 0 bases from V and 4 bases from J, with 8 bases between. CDR1 and CDR2 (germline): SGHRS, YFSETQ. The CDR3 is 13 amino acids.

The chain carries TRBV5-4 and TRBJ1-4; maybe TRBD1 (6 bases). Germline loops: CDR1 SGHNT, CDR2 YYREEE (reference sequence). Deletions cut 4 bases from V and 7 bases from J, with 20 bases between. CDR3 size: 16 residues. The CDR3 bases are TGTGCCAGCAGCGCATATAACCAGGGGAGGGGTGAAAAACTGTTTTTT. Protein: CASSAYNQGRGEKLFF.

The rearrangement links TRBV4-1 to TRBJ2-1, with 11 bases identical to TRBD2. V trimming: 4 bases; J trimming: 4 bases; junction bases outside the gene matches: 18. Germline CDR1 and CDR2: MGHRA and YSYEKL. The CDR3 totals 20 residues. The CDR3 here is CASSRTEPRLAGGLYNEQFF. CDR3 nucleotide sequence: TGCGCCAGCAGCCGTACCGAGCCGCGGCTAGCGGGGGGCCTATACAATGAGCAGTTCTTC.

V usage is TRBV27 and J usage is TRBJ1-6, with no clear D. The CDR3 is made up of 13 amino acids. Germline V gene lookup returns CDR1 MNHEY and CDR2 SMNVEV (reference sequence). V lost 9 bases and J 9 bases, leaving 15 bases between the germline ends. The CDR3 sequence is CASRTALGSPLHF. Here the CDR3 DNA reads TGTGCCAGTCGGACTGCATTAGGTTCACCCCTCCACTTT.

This rearrangement joins TRBV6-4 to TRBJ2-2, with D perhaps TRBD2 (6 bases). Germline CDR1 reads MRHNA; CDR2 reads SNTAGT. The CDR3 has 16 residues. Trimming cost V 7 bases and J 4 bases, with 19 bases left between them. The CDR3 sequence is CASTASGGVGTGELFF. For the CDR3, the DNA is TGTGCCAGCACCGCCTCGGGCGGGGTTGGCACCGGGGAGCTGTTTTTT.

The chain couples TRBV10-3 to TRBJ1-1; the match to TRBD1 covers 8 bases. J lost 1 base, V lost 6 bases, and 1 base had no gene match. Germline V gene sequence: CDR1 ENHRY, CDR2 SYGVKD. CDR3 length equals 13 residues. Here the CDR3 DNA reads TGTGCCATCAGAGGACAGGGGAACACTGAAGCTTTCTTT. As protein: CAIRGQGNTEAFF.

The chain is built from TRBV5-5 and TRBJ1-2, with TRBD1 matching over 7 bases. Germline V gene data show CDR1 as SGHKS and CDR2 as YYEKEE (reference sequence). There are 14 residues in the CDR3. V dropped 4 bases and J dropped 2; count of bases not matched to a gene: 5. The CDR3 region is CASSQGQHNYGYTF. The CDR3 DNA is TGTGCCAGCAGCCAGGGACAGCACAACTATGGCTACACCTTC.

The genes are TRBV29-1 and TRBJ1-2; 8 bases line up with TRBD1. V was clipped by 7 bases and J by 7 bases; unmatched bases: 8. Germline V lookup: CDR1 SQVTM, CDR2 ANQGSEA. The CDR3 has 12 residues. The CDR3 loop reads CSDLDRGSGYTF. The CDR3, as DNA: TGCAGCGACCTCGACAGGGGAAGTGGCTACACCTTC.

This clone has a handful of counts. The rearrangement links TRBV10-3 to TRBJ2-7, with a tentative D call TRBD1 (5 bases). Germline V gene data show CDR1 as ENHRY and CDR2 as SYGVKD. This CDR3 contains 13 residues. With 10 bases removed from V and 6 bases from J, the gap between germline ends came to 19 bases. The CDR3 DNA reads TGTGCCACCAAACCAGGGATACTTCTCGAGCAGTACTTC. Translation: CATKPGILLEQYF.

V is TRBV7-2 and J is TRBJ1-6; 10 nucleotides align to TRBD1. The trim removed 1 base at V and 10 bases at J, leaving 13 bases unmatched. The germline V gene encodes CDR1 SGHTA and CDR2 FQGNSA. The CDR3 sequence is 18 residues long. The CDR3 DNA reads as TGTGCCAGCAGCTTAGAAGGGACAGGGGAGCGCGGTAAGTCACCCCTCCACTTT. Protein sequence: CASSLEGTGERGKSPLHF.

J is TRBJ1-2 and V is TRBV2; TRBD1 matches 9 bases. This CDR3 has 19 amino acids. The trim removed 4 bases at V and 4 bases at J, leaving 19 bases unmatched. Germline CDR1 is SNHLY and CDR2 is FYNNEI. The DNA of the CDR3 is TGTGCCAGCAGTGTAGTGGGACAGGGAGTAGGCCCCTCTCGCTATGGCTACACCTTC. It codes for CASSVVGQGVGPSRYGYTF.

This sequence joins TRBV3-1 (or the pseudogene TRBV3-2) and TRBJ1-5; D remains unclear. The V and J ends lost 3 bases and 6 bases respectively, with 9 bases between them. The CDR3 is made up of 13 amino acids. From germline, CDR1 is LGHDT and CDR2 YNNKEL (reference sequence). The CDR3 bases are TGTGCCAGCAGCCAGTTGCTAGGTCAGCCCCAGCATTTT. Encoded protein: CASSQLLGQPQHF.

This chain links TRBV21-1 with TRBJ2-1; the D call in the table, TRBD2, was not verified against the DNA. TRBV21-1 is classified as a pseudogene. The CDR3 covers 17 residues. CDR3 bases: TGTGCCAGCAGCAAATACCCTACTAGCGGGGACTACAATGAGCAGTTCTTC. This encodes CASSKYPTSGDYNEQFF.

This chain uses TRBV12-3 or TRBV12-4 with TRBJ1-1; D remains unclear. There are 13 residues in the CDR3. Trimming left V 6 bases short and J 4 bases short, with 12 bases between. CDR3 coding DNA: TGTGCCAGCAGCCCAGACGGAGGCACTGAAGCTTTCTTT. Amino acid sequence: CASSPDGGTEAFF.